The 22 T cell receptor beta chains presented below share a single source sample, sequenced in a study of cytomegalovirus exposure and HLA in healthy donors. Both 60 Vbeta primers and 13 Jbeta primers went into the PCR. Profiling relied on immunoSEQ multiplex PCR, and the TCRdb table lists in-frame clones only, not all of them. This sample has nearly 300,000 clones, with 86% found just once. The sample was PBMCs. These receptors all stem from a man aged 35-49 years in good health and CMV-seropositive.

The chain uses TRBV18 and TRBJ1-5, with TRBD1 matching 8 bases. V lost 4 bases and J lost 2; bases outside the gene matches: 7. The CDR3 sequence is 16 residues long. Germline-derived CDR1 and CDR2 are KGHSH and LQKENI. Here the CDR3 DNA reads TGTGCCAGCTCACTCGACAGGGGTGTTGGCAATCAGCCCCAGCATTTT. Protein: CASSLDRGVGNQPQHF.

This chain connects TRBV7-9 to TRBJ1-2, with 8 bases identical to TRBD1. The CDR3 length is 15 residues. Germline CDR1 reads SEHNR; CDR2 reads FQNEAQ (reference sequence). With 0 bases clipped from V and 3 bases from J, the junction kept 3 bases outside the gene matches. CDR3 bases: TGTGCCAGCAGCTTAGCGACAGGGGTGGACTATGGCTACACCTTC. It specifies CASSLATGVDYGYTF.

V is TRBV5-1 and J is TRBJ2-1; tentative D call: TRBD2 (6 bases). CDR3 length: 16 amino acids. Trimming took 4 bases from V and 9 from J, leaving 23 bases between them. Germline V gene sequence: CDR1 SGHRS, CDR2 YFSETQ. The CDR3 region is CASSRGGLALQSEQFF. The CDR3 DNA reads TGCGCCAGCAGCCGGGGAGGTCTAGCGCTCCAATCTGAGCAGTTCTTC.

The V gene is TRBV6-1, the J gene TRBJ1-1; 7 nucleotides match TRBD1. From germline, CDR1 is MNHNS and CDR2 SASEGT. The CDR3 is 15 amino acids. The V and J ends lost 5 bases and 1 base, in that order; junction bases with no gene match: 7. The CDR3: CASSQPGQKNTEAFF. DNA of the CDR3: TGTGCCAGCAGTCAACCGGGACAGAAGAACACTGAAGCTTTCTTT.

The J gene is TRBJ2-7, the V gene TRBV5-1; TRBD1 agrees at 7 bases. CDR1 and CDR2 (germline): SGHRS, YFSETQ. The CDR3 spans 16 residues. Unmatched junction bases numbered 10, after V lost 1 base and J lost 3 bases. CDR3 loop: CASSLSRQGESYEQYF. In DNA form, the CDR3 reads TGCGCCAGCAGCTTGTCCAGACAGGGTGAAAGCTACGAGCAGTACTTC. Full variable domain (outside the CDR3, taken from reference TRBV5-1 and TRBJ2-7): KAGVTQTPRYLIKTRGQQVTLSCSPISGHRSVSWYQQTPGQGLQFLFEYFSETQRNKGNFPGRFSGRQFSNSRSEMNVSTLELGDSALYLCASSLSRQGESYEQYFGPGTRLTVT.

The V call is TRBV6-5, the J call TRBJ1-1; 12 bases match TRBD1. Germline-derived CDR1 and CDR2 are MNHEY and SVGAGI. V shed 4 bases, J shed 4 bases, and the junction held 7 bases outside the gene matches. The length of the CDR3 is 16 residues. In DNA, the CDR3 is TGTGCCAGCAGTTCCCGGGACAGGGGGCGCGGCACTGAAGCTTTCTTT. It encodes CASSSRDRGRGTEAFF.

The CDR3 loop reads CASTSLGQTEAFF. CDR3 DNA: TGTGCCAGCACTTCCCTCGGACAGACTGAAGCTTTCTTT. This rearrangement joins TRBV28 to TRBJ1-1; a weak D match, TRBD1 (6 bases). Germline V gene sequence: CDR1 MDHEN, CDR2 SYDVKM. The CDR3 sequence is 13 residues long. Trimming cost V 7 bases and J 5 bases, with 14 bases left between them.

This clone is a singleton in its sample. The genes are TRBV10-1 and TRBJ2-1, with 9 bases lining up with TRBD2. CDR1 is WNHNN, CDR2 SYGVQD, per germline (reference sequence). The V gene end was trimmed by 3 bases and the J gene end by 6 bases; junction bases not matched to a gene: 3. The CDR3 covers 14 residues. CDR3: CASSERGRGNEQFF. The CDR3 DNA is TGCGCCAGCAGTGAACGCGGGAGGGGCAATGAGCAGTTCTTC.

The chain uses TRBV5-1 and TRBJ1-2, with TRBD1 matching over 8 bases. V lost 2 bases and J lost 4; bases outside the gene matches: 13. The V gene's germline CDR1 is SGHRS and CDR2 YFSETQ. This CDR3 comprises 17 residues. The chain's CDR3 is CASSLSGGNFYGYGYTF. CDR3 nucleotides: TGCGCCAGCAGCTTATCAGGGGGCAATTTTTACGGCTATGGCTACACCTTC.

This rearrangement joins TRBV27 to TRBJ2-7; tentatively, D is TRBD1 (5 bases). The CDR3 has 14 amino acids. CDR1 is MNHEY and CDR2 is SMNVEV in the germline V gene (reference sequence). V lost 0 bases, J lost 2 bases, and 8 bases lay in between. CDR3 in amino acids: CASSLSGHAYEQYF. The CDR3 coding sequence is TGTGCCAGCAGTTTATCCGGACACGCCTACGAGCAGTACTTC.

This clone was found once. The rearrangement links TRBV28 to TRBJ2-7, with TRBD2 as a possible D gene (5 bases). CDR3 length: 14 residues. Trimming removed 3 bases at V and 0 bases at J, with 9 bases between. In germline, CDR1 is MDHEN, CDR2 SYDVKM. CDR3 sequence reads: CASSFQTNSYEQYF. The CDR3, as DNA: TGTGCCAGCAGTTTCCAGACTAACTCCTACGAGCAGTACTTC.

The chain links TRBV4-2 to TRBJ2-3; weak D call: TRBD2 (6 bases). The CDR3 runs to 18 residues. CDR1 and CDR2 from the germline V gene are LGHNA and YNFKEQ. The V gene lost 0 bases and the J gene lost 0 bases, with 16 bases spanning the gap. The CDR3 nucleotides read TGTGCCAGCAGCCAAGATCTAGTGGCGGGGCTTAGCACAGATACGCAGTATTTT. Its protein is CASSQDLVAGLSTDTQYF.

This chain connects TRBV28 to TRBJ2-7, with D maybe TRBD1 (6 bases). Deletions cut 6 bases from V and 5 bases from J, with 17 bases between. The CDR3 has 14 amino acids. The germline V gene encodes CDR1 MDHEN and CDR2 SYDVKM. CDR3 in DNA: TGTGCCAGCAGGAAACCGGGACAAACGCACGAGCAGTACTTC. Translating it yields CASRKPGQTHEQYF.

This clone was seen a single time. The genes are TRBV5-1 and TRBJ2-1, with D possibly matching TRBD2 (5 bases). CDR3 length equals 13 residues. Trimming removed 2 bases at V and 4 bases at J, with 7 bases between. Germline values: CDR1 SGHRS, CDR2 YFSETQ. CDR3 nucleotides: TGCGCCAGCAGCTTCGACTATTACAATGAGCAGTTCTTC. It encodes CASSFDYYNEQFF.

The V call is TRBV5-1, the J call TRBJ2-6; 7 bases map to TRBD2. The germline V gene has CDR1 SGHRS and CDR2 YFSETQ. After removal of 3 bases from V and 1 base from J, the junction contained 1 base not matched to a gene. The CDR3 is 15 amino acids. The CDR3 loop is CASSWGGSGANVLTF. CDR3 in DNA: TGCGCCAGCAGCTGGGGGGGGTCTGGGGCCAACGTCCTGACTTTC.

The chain recombines TRBV12-2 with TRBJ2-7; the table gives TRBD1 as D, unverified against the DNA. TRBV12-2 is labeled a pseudogene. The CDR3 contains 19 residues. The CDR3 loop is CASRGPWTGTGKSRYEQYF. The CDR3 bases are TGTGCAAGTCGCGGACCCTGGACCGGGACAGGGAAATCCCGCTACGAGCAGTACTTC.

The chain joins TRBV19 to TRBJ2-7; no firm D call. CDR1 and CDR2 from the germline V gene are LNHDA and SQIVND (reference sequence). There are 15 residues in the CDR3. The V gene lost 5 bases and the J gene lost 0 bases, with 14 bases spanning the gap. The DNA of the CDR3 is TGTGCCAGTAGTCGAAGGATACAGAGCTCCTACGAGCAGTACTTC. Amino acid sequence: CASSRRIQSSYEQYF.

This clone was seen only a few times. The chain recombines TRBV5-7 with TRBJ1-4; TRBD1 agrees at 10 bases. TRBV5-7 belongs to the ORF category, with a function that is uncertain. The junction had 6 bases not matched to a gene; V was cut back by 5 bases and J by 8 bases. This CDR3 is built from 14 residues. The CDR3 nucleotides are TGTGCCAGCAGGGGGGACAGGGGAGACGAAAAACTGTTTTTT. Translated: CASRGDRGDEKLFF.

This rearrangement joins TRBV6-6 to TRBJ2-5, with a possible D match to TRBD2 (6 bases). Deletions cut 0 bases from V and 5 bases from J, with 13 bases between. CDR3 length: 15 amino acids. Germline V gene sequence: CDR1 MNHNY, CDR2 SVGAGI (reference sequence). The CDR3 sequence is CASSYSSLAIETQYF. The CDR3 bases are TGTGCCAGCAGTTACTCGAGCCTAGCGATCGAGACCCAGTACTTC.

The J gene is TRBJ1-4, the V gene TRBV11-2; 7 nucleotides match TRBD1. V dropped 4 bases and J dropped 4; count of bases not matched to a gene: 12. The CDR3 extends over 17 amino acids. CDR1 is SGHAT and CDR2 is FQNNGV in the germline V gene. The DNA for the CDR3 is TGTGCCAGCAGCTCACCGAGGGGGGACAGAGATAATGAAAAACTGTTTTTT. Its translation is CASSSPRGDRDNEKLFF.

V and J are TRBV19 and TRBJ2-7; 9 nucleotides line up with TRBD2. V dropped 4 bases and J dropped 6; count of bases not matched to a gene: 4. Looked up from germline, CDR1 is LNHDA and CDR2 is SQIVND (reference sequence). This CDR3 is 13 amino acids long. The CDR3 region has the DNA TGTGCCAGTAGTACACTAGCGGGCACCGAGCAGTACTTC. Protein: CASSTLAGTEQYF.

The chain combines TRBV10-2 with TRBJ2-6; 7 positions agree with TRBD1. The V segment lost 10 bases and the J segment 2 bases; nucleotides outside the gene matches: 5. CDR1 and CDR2 from the germline V gene are WSHSY and SAAADI. This CDR3 contains 14 residues. The CDR3: CATAQGTGANVLTF. For the CDR3, the DNA is TGCGCCACTGCACAGGGGACTGGGGCCAACGTCCTGACTTTC.